This entry lists 32 T cell receptor beta chains sequenced from one sample in a study of spatial heterogeneity in lung cancer. One entry per CDR3 protein, called by TCRdb with MiXCR from the 5' RACE reads. This table holds approximately 12,000 distinct CDR3 sequences, 13% to 15% found once. Time point noted: sample taken at primary tumor resection. Whole RNA, which was extracted from tumor, nontumor lung tissue or frozen PBMC, was sequenced without any cell sorting. Sequencing was performed on PBMCs, taken at surgery. The receptors here all came from a female donor with early-stage non-small cell lung cancer.

This clonotype was observed many times. Here the CDR3 reads CASSAGTAYNEQFF. CDR3 nucleotides: TGCGCCAGCAGCGCCGGGACTGCCTACAATGAGCAGTTCTTC. The chain links TRBV5-1 to TRBJ2-1, with D possibly matching TRBD2 (6 bases). Per germline, CDR1 SGHRS and CDR2 YFSETQ. The CDR3 is 14 amino acids. V lost 4 bases to trimming and J lost 2 bases, with 10 bases between them.

The sample holds many counts of this clonotype. The chain uses TRBV2 and TRBJ2-7; D ambiguous. Germline CDR1 and CDR2: SNHLY and FYNNEI. There are 14 residues in the CDR3. V gave up 3 bases and J gave up 0 bases, with 9 bases separating them. The CDR3 DNA reads TGTGCCAGCAGTGAGAGCCGGGTCTCCTACGAGCAGTACTTC. Its translation: CASSESRVSYEQYF.

V gene TRBV5-4 combines with J gene TRBJ2-3; 7 bases are a match to TRBD1. The CDR3 totals 19 residues. Trimming cost V 0 bases and J 0 bases; bases outside gene matches: 13. In germline, CDR1 is SGHNT, CDR2 YYREEE (reference sequence). The CDR3 reads CASSLASGGRKNSTDTQYF. DNA of the CDR3: TGTGCCAGCAGCTTGGCCTCAGGGGGAAGGAAAAATAGCACAGATACGCAGTATTTT.

This clonotype is medium-sized in the sample. The V gene is TRBV5-1, the J gene TRBJ2-3; perhaps D is TRBD1 or TRBD2 (5 bases each). Trimming pared 7 bases from V and 5 bases from J, leaving 20 bases between. Looked up from germline, CDR1 is SGHRS and CDR2 is YFSETQ. This CDR3 comprises 15 residues. The CDR3 sequence: CASHDVGAGGDTQYF. CDR3 DNA: TGCGCCAGCCACGACGTTGGGGCGGGTGGAGATACGCAGTATTTT. Based on the CDR3 plus reference TRBV5-1 and TRBJ2-3, the full variable domain is KAGVTQTPRYLIKTRGQQVTLSCSPISGHRSVSWYQQTPGQGLQFLFEYFSETQRNKGNFPGRFSGRQFSNSRSEMNVSTLELGDSALYLCASHDVGAGGDTQYFGPGTRLTVL.

By sample share, this clonotype is medium-sized (0.01 to 0.1%). The V call is TRBV12-3 or TRBV12-4, the J call TRBJ1-6, with D unresolved. The CDR3 covers 13 residues. V lost 9 bases to trimming and J lost 6 bases, with 12 bases between them. CDR3 DNA sequence: TGTGCCAGTAGAGGGTTGGGTAATTCACCCCTCCACTTT. It yields the protein CASRGLGNSPLHF.

This clonotype was seen repeatedly, ten times or more. The V and J genes are TRBV18 and TRBJ2-5; D not certain. Per germline, CDR1 KGHSH and CDR2 LQKENI. The CDR3 has 14 amino acids. Trimming pared 0 bases from V and 5 bases from J, leaving 10 bases between. The DNA for the CDR3 is TGTGCCAGCTCACCACCAAGCGAATCCGAGACCCAGTACTTC. This encodes CASSPPSESETQYF.

This clonotype ranks as medium-sized. The chain employs TRBV25-1 and TRBJ2-5, with D perhaps TRBD2 (6 bases). Germline loops: CDR1 MGHDK, CDR2 SYGVNS. CDR3 size: 13 residues. V dropped 4 bases and J dropped 2 bases, with 8 bases sitting between them. The CDR3 protein is CASSGGEQETQYF. The CDR3 bases are TGTGCCAGCAGTGGGGGGGAACAAGAGACCCAGTACTTC. Filled out from reference TRBV25-1 and TRBJ2-5, the complete variable domain reads EADIYQTPRYLVIGTGKKITLECSQTMGHDKMYWYQQDPGMELHLIHYSYGVNSTEKGDLSSESTVSRIRTEHFPLTLESARPSHTSQYLCASSGGEQETQYFGPGTRLLVL.

This clonotype appeared a few times. The chain combines TRBV9 with TRBJ2-5; possibly TRBD2 for D (6 bases). Per germline, CDR1 SGDLS and CDR2 YYNGEE. The CDR3 runs 17 residues. The V end was cut by 0 bases, the J end by 1 base, with 16 bases between. The CDR3 here is CASSVGLLEGRQETQYF. The CDR3 DNA reads TGTGCCAGCAGCGTAGGGCTATTGGAGGGACGCCAAGAGACCCAGTACTTC.

This clonotype is labeled medium-sized. The rearrangement uses TRBV7-6 and TRBJ2-7, with 10 bases matching TRBD2. Germline V gene lookup returns CDR1 SGHVS and CDR2 FNYEAQ. The ends lost 5 bases at V and 1 base at J; junction bases unmatched: 17. This CDR3 region has 19 residues. CDR3 sequence reads: CASSPQPGTSEPFSYEQYF. In DNA form, the CDR3 reads TGTGCCAGCAGCCCCCAGCCGGGGACTAGCGAGCCATTTTCCTACGAGCAGTACTTC.

Relative to its sample, this clonotype is medium-sized. This rearrangement joins TRBV5-5 to TRBJ1-1; D might be TRBD1 (6 bases). From germline, CDR1 is SGHKS and CDR2 YYEKEE (reference sequence). The CDR3 covers 17 residues. V lost 0 bases to trimming and J lost 0 bases, with 15 bases between them. CDR3 coding DNA: TGTGCCAGCAGCTTGGCCCCAGGGGCCCGATTGAACACTGAAGCTTTCTTT. Amino acids: CASSLAPGARLNTEAFF.

Many counts were recorded for this clonotype. The rearrangement uses TRBV7-2 and TRBJ2-7, with a tentative D call TRBD2 (6 bases). The CDR3 sequence is 12 residues long. The V and J ends lost 3 bases and 7 bases respectively, with 10 bases between them. The germline V gene encodes CDR1 SGHTA and CDR2 FQGNSA. For the CDR3, the DNA is TGTGCCAGCAGCTTTCACGGGGGTGAGCAGTACTTC. Encoded protein: CASSFHGGEQYF.

J is TRBJ2-1 and V is TRBV7-8; tentatively, D is TRBD2 (7 bases). The CDR3 spans 16 residues. Germline CDR1 SGHVS, CDR2 FQNEAQ. Trimming shortened V by 2 bases and J by 3 bases, and 14 bases separated the two germline ends. The CDR3 DNA follows: TGTGCCAGCAGCTTACGGGGGGCCGGGAGCTACAATGAGCAGTTCTTC. Translation gives CASSLRGAGSYNEQFF.

This clonotype was recorded at least ten times. V gene TRBV21-1 combines with J gene TRBJ2-7. TRBV21-1 is tagged as a pseudogene. The CDR3 has 11 residues. The CDR3 reads CASRLDPEQYF. CDR3 bases: TGTGCCAGCAGGTTGGATCCCGAGCAGTACTTC.

This clonotype is judged medium-sized. The chain joins TRBV7-2 to TRBJ2-5; D unresolved. V was shortened by 0 bases and J by 3 bases, with 11 bases between the two germline ends. This CDR3 has 15 residues. CDR1 is SGHTA, CDR2 FQGNSA, per germline. Here the CDR3 reads CASSLAGLHEETQYF. For the CDR3, the DNA is TGTGCCAGCAGCTTAGCCGGGCTCCATGAAGAGACCCAGTACTTC.

V usage is TRBV12-3 or TRBV12-4 and J usage is TRBJ2-2, with 11 bases that match TRBD1. The CDR3 is made up of 15 amino acids. The V and J ends lost 6 bases and 4 bases, in that order; junction bases with no gene match: 4. The CDR3 region has the DNA TGTGCCAGCAGACCCGGGACAGGGGGCACCGGGGAGCTGTTTTTT. Translated, it gives CASRPGTGGTGELFF.

By frequency in the sample, this clonotype is medium-sized. J is TRBJ1-1 and V is TRBV20-1; 7 bases are a match to TRBD1. V dropped 2 bases and J dropped 4; count of bases not matched to a gene: 10. The CDR3 spans 15 residues. Germline-derived CDR1 and CDR2 are DFQATT and SNEGSKA (reference sequence). The CDR3 bases are TGCAGTGCTAGACTGTCAGAGAGACAGGGCACTGAAGCTTTCTTT. It is translated as CSARLSERQGTEAFF.

This clonotype was counted many times. The chain has TRBV28 and TRBJ2-1; no clear D. The CDR3 consists of 12 residues. Germline V CDR1 and CDR2: MDHEN, SYDVKM. Deletions cut 2 bases from V and 12 bases from J, with 11 bases between. CDR3 protein: CASSLLETPQFF. The CDR3 coding sequence is TGTGCCAGCAGTTTACTGGAAACGCCGCAGTTCTTC. The variable domain in full, with the rest retrieved from reference TRBV28 and TRBJ2-1, is DVKVTQSSRYLVKRTGEKVFLECVQDMDHENMFWYRQDPGLGLRLIYFSYDVKMKEKGDIPEGYSVSREKKERFSLILESASTNQTSMYLCASSLLETPQFFGPGTRLTVL.

This clonotype was recorded at least ten times. The chain couples TRBV10-1 to TRBJ2-1; TRBD2 agrees at 10 bases. Germline assignment: CDR1 WNHNN and CDR2 SYGVQD (reference sequence). Trimming cost V 0 bases and J 5 bases; bases outside gene matches: 7. This CDR3 is 17 amino acids long. CDR3 loop: CASSESMSSGSNNEQFF. The DNA of the CDR3 is TGCGCCAGCAGTGAGTCCATGTCTAGCGGGAGTAACAATGAGCAGTTCTTC.

In this sample, this clonotype turned up a few times. This rearrangement joins TRBV20-1 to TRBJ2-3; possible D gene TRBD2, 5 bases. The CDR3 has 12 amino acids. Germline V gives CDR1 DFQATT, CDR2 SNEGSKA (reference sequence). V was clipped by 2 bases and J by 8 bases, with 11 bases between them. The CDR3 coding sequence is TGCAGTGCTAGAACTAGTCTAGGTACGCAGTATTTT. Its protein product is CSARTSLGTQYF.

Sample share makes this clonotype medium-sized. The rearrangement links TRBV19 to TRBJ2-7; D uncertain. This CDR3 region has 13 residues. Per germline, CDR1 LNHDA and CDR2 SQIVND (reference sequence). Trimming cost V 5 bases and J 0 bases, with 8 bases left between them. The CDR3 coding sequence is TGTGCCAGTAGTCGAACTCTCTCCTACGAGCAGTACTTC. It encodes CASSRTLSYEQYF.

This clonotype was recorded at least ten times. The rearrangement links TRBV7-2 to TRBJ2-5; tentatively, D is TRBD1 (5 bases). CDR3 length: 15 amino acids. Trimming removed 0 bases from V and 0 bases from J, with 8 bases in between. Per the germline V gene, CDR1 is SGHTA and CDR2 is FQGNSA. The CDR3 DNA is TGTGCCAGCAGCTTAGCGGGGCTGTACCAAGAGACCCAGTACTTC. Amino acids: CASSLAGLYQETQYF.

By share, this clonotype counts as medium-sized. The genes are TRBV7-2 and TRBJ1-2; D not certain. The CDR3 extends over 15 amino acids. Germline CDR1 and CDR2: SGHTA and FQGNSA. Trimming removed 4 bases at V and 4 bases at J, with 16 bases between. CDR3 sequence (DNA): TGTGCCAGCAGCTCGGGTTCGAGGGCTGGCTATGGCTACACCTTC. Translating gives CASSSGSRAGYGYTF.

This clonotype has a count of ten or more. V and J are TRBV6-5 and TRBJ1-2; D call uncertain. The length of the CDR3 is 15 residues. Germline CDR1 MNHEY, CDR2 SVGAGI. Trimming left V 2 bases short and J 4 bases short, with 14 bases between. Here the CDR3 reads CASSYTDGYGYGYTF. The DNA of the CDR3 is TGTGCCAGCAGTTACACGGACGGGTACGGCTATGGCTACACCTTC.

In this sample, this clonotype is medium-sized. The chain uses TRBV29-1 and TRBJ2-5; D is perhaps TRBD1 (6 bases). Trimming pared 5 bases from V and 4 bases from J, leaving 17 bases between. Germline lookup yields CDR1 SQVTM and CDR2 ANQGSEA. The CDR3 is 14 amino acids. As DNA, the CDR3 is TGCAGCGTTTCAACGCAGGGGTATTTAGAGACCCAGTACTTC. It specifies CSVSTQGYLETQYF.

This clonotype was seen only a few times. A much larger clone sits a single nucleotide away, making a read error possible. Here the CDR3 DNA reads TGTGCCAGCAGTTTAAGGTCAGGGGCGACGTACGAGCAGTACTTC. Protein product: CASSLRSGATYEQYF. The rearrangement joins TRBV28 to TRBJ2-7, with D possibly being TRBD1 (6 bases). Trimming stripped 2 bases from V and 4 bases from J, with 15 bases between. CDR1 and CDR2 from the germline V gene are MDHEN and SYDVKM. The CDR3 covers 15 residues.

Sample share makes this clonotype medium-sized. The chain employs TRBV5-1 and TRBJ2-3, with D perhaps matching TRBD2 (5 bases). V was pared by 5 bases and J by 2 bases, with 9 bases between. The CDR3 is 13 amino acids. Germline V gene sequence: CDR1 SGHRS, CDR2 YFSETQ. CDR3: CASRRTFTDTQYF. CDR3 coding DNA: TGCGCCAGCAGGAGGACTTTCACAGATACGCAGTATTTT.

In its sample, this clonotype is medium-sized (0.01 to 0.1%). The chain links TRBV6-6 to TRBJ1-1, with 11 bases matching TRBD1. There are 14 residues in the CDR3. Germline CDR1 MNHNY, CDR2 SVGAGI (reference sequence). V dropped 7 bases and J dropped 11; count of bases not matched to a gene: 12. CDR3 in amino acids: CASITGGQGAQAFF. In DNA, the CDR3 is TGTGCCAGCATAACTGGTGGACAGGGGGCTCAGGCTTTCTTT.

This clonotype is labeled as medium-sized. The rearrangement joins TRBV7-9 to TRBJ2-7; 13 bases are shared with TRBD2. This CDR3 spans 15 amino acids. Germline values: CDR1 SEHNR, CDR2 FQNEAQ (reference sequence). V shed 4 bases and J 4 bases; nucleotides not matched to a gene: 4. Written as DNA, the CDR3 is TGTGCCAGCAGCTCGGGACTAGCGGGGAAGTACGAGCAGTACTTC. Translation: CASSSGLAGKYEQYF. Filled out from reference TRBV7-9 and TRBJ2-7, the complete variable domain reads DTGVSQNPRHKITKRGQNVTFRCDPISEHNRLYWYRQTLGQGPEFLTYFQNEAQLEKSRLLSDRFSAERPKGSFSTLEIQRTEQGDSAMYLCASSSGLAGKYEQYFGPGTRLTVT.

In its sample, this clonotype ranks as medium-sized (0.01 to 0.1%). CDR3 bases: TGTGCCAGCTCACCACCGCCGATTTCAAACATTCAGTACTTC. The encoded protein is CASSPPPISNIQYF. The gene calls are TRBV18 and TRBJ2-4; D gene ambiguous. The CDR3 is made up of 14 amino acids. Germline V gives CDR1 KGHSH, CDR2 LQKENI. Trimming cost V 0 bases and J 6 bases, with 9 bases left between them.

The chain is built from TRBV29-1 and TRBJ2-5, with 8 bases that match TRBD1. This CDR3 has 12 residues. CDR1 is SQVTM, CDR2 ANQGSEA, per germline. J gave up 4 bases and V 4 bases, and 2 bases lay outside the gene matches. CDR3 loop: CSVVQGGETQYF. Here the CDR3 DNA reads TGCAGCGTTGTACAGGGGGGAGAGACCCAGTACTTC.

This clonotype ranks as medium-sized. The chain uses TRBV5-1 and TRBJ2-1; TRBD2 agrees at 8 bases. The CDR3 totals 14 residues. The V gene end was trimmed by 4 bases and the J gene end by 8 bases; junction bases not matched to a gene: 8. Germline V lookup: CDR1 SGHRS, CDR2 YFSETQ. The CDR3 region is CASSVERELDEQFF. The CDR3 bases are TGCGCCAGCAGCGTAGAGCGGGAGCTTGATGAGCAGTTCTTC.

The V call is TRBV3-1, the J call TRBJ2-1; D is unclear. This CDR3 is built from 16 residues. V was pared by 0 bases and J by 5 bases, with 14 bases between. Per the germline V gene, CDR1 is LGHDT and CDR2 is YNNKEL (reference sequence). The CDR3 loop is CASSQDARRTHNEQFF. CDR3 coding DNA: TGTGCCAGCAGCCAAGATGCAAGGCGGACCCACAATGAGCAGTTCTTC.